A selection of T cell receptor beta chains follows, all from one sample in a study of blood T cell repertoires in COVID-19. Clones were sequenced by immunoSEQ multiplex PCR, and TCRdb holds only the in-frame ones, with some missing. The data show some 190,000 clones, almost 90% seen once. The sample taken for sequencing was peripheral blood. The receptors derive from a man in his late teens or twenties with active or convalescent COVID-19. The CDR3 runs from the conserved cysteine through the conserved F or W. D genes are given only for firm matches. A row's size may be missing; if present it is once, few, many or a size class.

cdr3_nt cdr3_aa j_call d_call v_call clone_size
TGCGCCAGTGGGACAGGGTATAATTCACCCCTCCACTTT CASGTGYNSPLHF TRBJ1-6 TRBD1 TRBV10-2 .
TGTGCCAGTAGAAGACAGGATAGCAATCAGCCCCAGCATTTT CASRRQDSNQPQHF TRBJ1-5 . TRBV19 once
TGTGCCAGCAGCTTAGACCCCGGGGATACGCAGTATTTT CASSLDPGDTQYF TRBJ2-3 . TRBV7-6 .
TGTGCCAGCAGATCGGGACAGGGGGCTTACTATGGCTACACCTTC CASRSGQGAYYGYTF TRBJ1-2 TRBD1 TRBV5-4 few
TGTGCCAGCTCACCCGTCCCGGGACAGGGGCCCGCCACAGATACGCAGTATTTT CASSPVPGQGPATDTQYF TRBJ2-3 TRBD1 TRBV18 .
TGTGCTAGTGCCTGGGGCGACCCTGTATACGAGCAGTACTTC CASAWGDPVYEQYF TRBJ2-7 . TRBV12-5 .
TGTGCCAGCAGCGTAGACACAGATAGCAATCAGCCCCAGCATTTT CASSVDTDSNQPQHF TRBJ1-5 . TRBV9 .
TGTGCCAGCAGTAAAACCACCGGGACAGTTGGCTACACCTTC CASSKTTGTVGYTF TRBJ1-2 TRBD1 TRBV27 .
TGTGCCAGCAGCTTAGGATTAAAGAGCTCCTACGAGCAGTACTTC CASSLGLKSSYEQYF TRBJ2-7 . TRBV7-2 .
TGTGCCAGCAGCGTAGGGGGTCGGGGGAACACCGGGGAGCTGTTTTTT CASSVGGRGNTGELFF TRBJ2-2 . TRBV9 .
TGTGCCAGCTCACCCCCCGGTCTGAGATCCTACAATGAGCAGTTCTTC CASSPPGLRSYNEQFF TRBJ2-1 . TRBV18 .
TGTGCCAGCACCGAAAAAGACGGGGTCGAGCAGTACTTC CASTEKDGVEQYF TRBJ2-7 . TRBV7-3 .
TGTGCCTGGAGAACAGAGGGGAACACTGAAGCTTTCTTT CAWRTEGNTEAFF TRBJ1-1 . TRBV30 .
TGTGCCAGCTCACCACTTGGACAGGGGATAGATACGCAGTATTTT CASSPLGQGIDTQYF TRBJ2-3 TRBD1 TRBV18 .
TGTGCCAGCAGCTTAGAGCCCAACAGGGGGAACACCTTC CASSLEPNRGNTF TRBJ1-2 TRBD1 TRBV7-2 .
TGTGCCAGCAGCCAAGATCAGGGAAAGGGCACAGATACGCAGTATTTT CASSQDQGKGTDTQYF TRBJ2-3 . TRBV14 .
TGTGCCTGGAGTGTACCCGGGATTAATTCACCCCTCCACTTT CAWSVPGINSPLHF TRBJ1-6 . TRBV30 .
TGTGCCAGCAGCTTGGGGGCGGGGAATTCACCCCTCCACTTT CASSLGAGNSPLHF TRBJ1-6 . TRBV5-6 .
TGTGCCACCCAACAGGGGGATAACTATGGCTACACCTTC CATQQGDNYGYTF TRBJ1-2 TRBD1 TRBV6-5 .
TGTGCCAGCAGCTTCAGCGGGGAGGGCGATGAGCAGTTCTTC CASSFSGEGDEQFF TRBJ2-1 TRBD2 TRBV7-3 .
TGTGCCAGCAGTTCAGGGGGACAGAAGAACACTGAAGCTTTCTTT CASSSGGQKNTEAFF TRBJ1-1 TRBD1 TRBV28 .
TGTGCCACCAGTGGGGCGATCAATCAGCCCCAGCATTTT CATSGAINQPQHF TRBJ1-5 . TRBV24-1 .
TGTGCCAGCAGCTTGCCGGGGAGCACAGATACGCAGTATTTT CASSLPGSTDTQYF TRBJ2-3 . TRBV5-8 .
TGTGCCAGCAGTTTGGGGACAGGGCGCGATGGCTACACCTTC CASSLGTGRDGYTF TRBJ1-2 TRBD1 TRBV27 .
TGTGCCAGCAGTTCATTATTCCGGGGAACCTATGGCTACACCTTC CASSSLFRGTYGYTF TRBJ1-2 . TRBV3-1/TRBV3-2 .
TGTGCCAGCAGCAGCAGGGGGCAGGGGGAGACCCAGTACTTC CASSSRGQGETQYF TRBJ2-5 TRBD1 TRBV5-4 .
TGCGCCAGCAGCCAAGATTGGCGACTAGCGGGATCTCACGAGCAGTACTTC CASSQDWRLAGSHEQYF TRBJ2-7 TRBD2 TRBV4-1 .
TGTGCCAGCAGAACCCCTGGCGGGGTCGGTCAGTTCTTC CASRTPGGVGQFF TRBJ2-1 . TRBV12-3/TRBV12-4 .
TGTGCCAGTAGTATAGAAGCGGTTTACACCGGGGAGCTGTTTTTT CASSIEAVYTGELFF TRBJ2-2 . TRBV19 .
TGCGCCAGCAGCCAAGAGTATTTCAGGGGGCGTGACACTGAAGCTTTCTTT CASSQEYFRGRDTEAFF TRBJ1-1 TRBD1 TRBV4-1 .
TGTGCTAGTGGTTTGGGACACTCGAACACTGAAGCTTTCTTT CASGLGHSNTEAFF TRBJ1-1 . TRBV12-5 .
TGCGCCAGCAGCTTGGCAGGGGCCCGGAACACTGAAGCTTTCTTT CASSLAGARNTEAFF TRBJ1-1 . TRBV5-1 .
TGTGCCAGCAGCCTATCTACAGGATTCGGGTTGAATGGCTACACCTTC CASSLSTGFGLNGYTF TRBJ1-2 . TRBV7-9 .
TGTGCCACCAGTGACCCAACTAGCGGGGGGGCGTCATTAGGCGGGGAGCTGTTTTTT CATSDPTSGGASLGGELFF TRBJ2-2 TRBD2 TRBV24-1 .
TGTGCCAGCAGTCAAGACAGCGGGGAGCTGTTTTTT CASSQDSGELFF TRBJ2-2 . TRBV6-2/TRBV6-3 .
TGTGCCAGCACCCGGGGGGTTTCGACTGAAGCTTTCTTT CASTRGVSTEAFF TRBJ1-1 . TRBV6-6 .
TGCGCCAGCAGCTTAAAGCGGGAGTTGAATGAGCAGTTCTTC CASSLKRELNEQFF TRBJ2-1 TRBD2 TRBV5-1 .
TGTGCCAGCAGCGTGCAAACTAACACCGGGGAGCTGTTTTTT CASSVQTNTGELFF TRBJ2-2 . TRBV9 .
TGTGCCAGCTCCGGGTTTTTACGGTCACCCCTCCACTTT CASSGFLRSPLHF TRBJ1-6 . TRBV2 .
TGCGCCAGCAGCCAAGATACAAACACTGAAGCTTTCTTT CASSQDTNTEAFF TRBJ1-1 . TRBV4-1 .
TGTGCCAGCTCACCACGATCAGGGTTTGGGGAGACCCAGTACTTC CASSPRSGFGETQYF TRBJ2-5 . TRBV18 .
TGTGCCACCAGTGAACGGGGGATTGAGGACGAGCAGTACTTC CATSERGIEDEQYF TRBJ2-7 . TRBV24-1 .
TGTGCCAGCAGAGGTGGGACAGGGAGCAATCAGCCCCAGCATTTT CASRGGTGSNQPQHF TRBJ1-5 TRBD1 TRBV2 once
TGTGCCAGCAGCTTTTCTAGCGGACTTTACAATGAGCAGTTCTTC CASSFSSGLYNEQFF TRBJ2-1 TRBD2 TRBV5-4 .
TGCGCCAGCGGACTAGCGGGGTCCGGGGAGCTGTTTTTT CASGLAGSGELFF TRBJ2-2 TRBD2 TRBV5-1 once
TGTGCCAGCAGTTCCCCGAGGGGGTGGGGTTCCGGAAACACCATATATTTT CASSSPRGWGSGNTIYF TRBJ1-3 . TRBV28 .
TGTGCCAGCAGTTTATTGGGGCCGGGAAACACCATATATTTT CASSLLGPGNTIYF TRBJ1-3 . TRBV28 .
TGTGCCAGCACGGCGGGGATCTATAATTCACCCCTCCACTTT CASTAGIYNSPLHF TRBJ1-6 . TRBV7-9 .
TGTGCCAGTGCCCGTAGGAACACTGAAGCTTTCTTT CASARRNTEAFF TRBJ1-1 . TRBV6-5 .
TGCGCCAGCAGCTTGGAGGGGGTAGTGCACACTGAAGCTTTCTTT CASSLEGVVHTEAFF TRBJ1-1 . TRBV5-1 .
TGTGCCAGCTCACCTTCAGGACTAGCGGGAGGGAATGAGCAGTTCTTC CASSPSGLAGGNEQFF TRBJ2-1 TRBD2 TRBV18 .
TGTGCCAGCTCACCGGGCGGGGGCGCGAACACCGGGGAGCTGTTTTTT CASSPGGGANTGELFF TRBJ2-2 . TRBV18 .
TGTGCCAGCCGGAGGACTAGCGGGAGTGTGAATGAGCAGTTCTTC CASRRTSGSVNEQFF TRBJ2-1 TRBD2 TRBV6-5 .
TGTGCCAGCAGCCTCCGGGGACTCAACACAGATACGCAGTATTTT CASSLRGLNTDTQYF TRBJ2-3 . TRBV7-2 .
TGTGCCAGCAGCCCCGACGGGACTAGCGGGACCTGGACAGATACGCAGTATTTT CASSPDGTSGTWTDTQYF TRBJ2-3 TRBD2 TRBV5-4 .
TGTGCCACCAGTGGAACTAGCGGGGGGGAAACAGATACGCAGTATTTT CATSGTSGGETDTQYF TRBJ2-3 TRBD2 TRBV24-1 .
TGTGCCAGCAGCTTTAAATTAGCAGCCGAGACCCAGTACTTC CASSFKLAAETQYF TRBJ2-5 . TRBV5-5 once
TGCGCCAGCAGCTTGGTAGTGGGGAGCTCCTACAATGAGCAGTTCTTC CASSLVVGSSYNEQFF TRBJ2-1 . TRBV5-1 .
TGCGCCAGCAGCTTGGGGGTTGGCAGGGTCGATGGCTACACCTTC CASSLGVGRVDGYTF TRBJ1-2 . TRBV5-1 .